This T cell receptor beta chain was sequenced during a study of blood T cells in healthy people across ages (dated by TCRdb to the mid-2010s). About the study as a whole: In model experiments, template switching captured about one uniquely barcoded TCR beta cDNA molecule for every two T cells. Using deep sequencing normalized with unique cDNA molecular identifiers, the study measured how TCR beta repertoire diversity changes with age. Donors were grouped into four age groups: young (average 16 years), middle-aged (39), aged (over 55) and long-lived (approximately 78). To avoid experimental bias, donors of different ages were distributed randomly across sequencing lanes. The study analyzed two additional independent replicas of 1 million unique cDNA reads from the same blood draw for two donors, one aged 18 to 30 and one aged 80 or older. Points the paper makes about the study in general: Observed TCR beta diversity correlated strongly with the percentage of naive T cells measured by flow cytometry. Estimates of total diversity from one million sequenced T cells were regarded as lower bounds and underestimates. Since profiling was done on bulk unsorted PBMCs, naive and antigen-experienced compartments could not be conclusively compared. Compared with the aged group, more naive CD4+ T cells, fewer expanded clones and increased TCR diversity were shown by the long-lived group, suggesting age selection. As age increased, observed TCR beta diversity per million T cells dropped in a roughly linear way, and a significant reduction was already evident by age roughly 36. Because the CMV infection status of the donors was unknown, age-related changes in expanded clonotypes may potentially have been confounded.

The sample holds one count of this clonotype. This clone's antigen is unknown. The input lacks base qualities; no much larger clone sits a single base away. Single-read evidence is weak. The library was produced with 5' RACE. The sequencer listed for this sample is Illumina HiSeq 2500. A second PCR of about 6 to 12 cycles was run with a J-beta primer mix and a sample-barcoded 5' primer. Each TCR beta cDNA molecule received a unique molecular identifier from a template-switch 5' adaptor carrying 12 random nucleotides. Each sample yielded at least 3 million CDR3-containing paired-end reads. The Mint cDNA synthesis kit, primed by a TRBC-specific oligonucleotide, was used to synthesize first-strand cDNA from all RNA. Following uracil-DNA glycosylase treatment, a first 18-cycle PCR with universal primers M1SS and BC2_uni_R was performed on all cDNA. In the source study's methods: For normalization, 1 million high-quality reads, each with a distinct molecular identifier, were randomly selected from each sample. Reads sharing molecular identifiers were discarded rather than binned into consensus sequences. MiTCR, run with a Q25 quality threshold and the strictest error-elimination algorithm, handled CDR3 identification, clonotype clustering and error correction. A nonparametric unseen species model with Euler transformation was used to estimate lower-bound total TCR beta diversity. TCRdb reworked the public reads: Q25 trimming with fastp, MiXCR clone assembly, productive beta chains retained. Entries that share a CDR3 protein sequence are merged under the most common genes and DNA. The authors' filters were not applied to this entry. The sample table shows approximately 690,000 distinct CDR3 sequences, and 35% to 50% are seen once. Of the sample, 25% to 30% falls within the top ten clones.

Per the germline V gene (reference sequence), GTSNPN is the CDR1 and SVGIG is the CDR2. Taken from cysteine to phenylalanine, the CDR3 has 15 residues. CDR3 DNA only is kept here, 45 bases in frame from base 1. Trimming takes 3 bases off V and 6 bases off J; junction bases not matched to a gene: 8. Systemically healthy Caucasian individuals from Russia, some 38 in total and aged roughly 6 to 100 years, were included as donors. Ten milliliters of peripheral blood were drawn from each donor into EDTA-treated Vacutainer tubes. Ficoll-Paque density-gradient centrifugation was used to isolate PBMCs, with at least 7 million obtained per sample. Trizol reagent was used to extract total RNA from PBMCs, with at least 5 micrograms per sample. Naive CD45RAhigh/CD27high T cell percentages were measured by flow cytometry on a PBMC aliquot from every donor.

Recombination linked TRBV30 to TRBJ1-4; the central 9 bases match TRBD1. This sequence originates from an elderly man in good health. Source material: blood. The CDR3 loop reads CAWRGGQGPHEKLFF. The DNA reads TGTGCCTGGAGGGGAGGACAGGGGCCCCATGAAAAACTGTTTTTT.